This TCR beta chain was retrieved from a study of T cell responses to AZD1222 COVID-19 vaccine. Sequenced by immunoSEQ multiplex PCR; TCRdb stores in-frame clones only, minus some. The repertoire has some 190,000 clones, 80% to 95% of them found once; the top ten carry 1.9%. This sample comprised peripheral blood, obtained 28 days after the second AZD1222 dose. The receptor's source is an adult who received the AZD1222 COVID-19 vaccine.

The CDR3 coding sequence is TGTGCCAGCAGCTCCGTCGGGGACTCTGGAAACACCATATATTTT. This gives the protein CASSSVGDSGNTIYF. The chain carries TRBV7-8 and TRBJ1-3; no reliable D call. CDR1 is SGHVS and CDR2 is FQNEAQ in the germline V gene. V lost 4 bases and J lost 0, with 10 bases in between. The CDR3 is 15 amino acids.